This entry lists 23 T cell receptor beta chains sequenced from one sample in a study of T cells expressing NK-cell markers. No DNA is given; TCRdb re-called the 5' RACE reads and lists each CDR3 protein once. This sample's table has 550,000 to 600,000 distinct CDR3 sequences. Sample: blood T cells: a sorted CD56 or NKG2C T cell subset, CD4+ or CD8+ T cells, or bulk PBMC T cells (not recorded which). These receptors originate from a man aged 18 to 30 in good health.

The chain links TRBV7-9 to TRBJ2-6; the TCRdb D gene call, TRBD1, has no DNA to confirm it. Germline assignment: CDR1 SEHNR and CDR2 FQNEAQ (reference sequence). The CDR3 has 17 residues. CDR3 amino acids: CASRPPQGDPGANVLTF.

The gene calls are TRBV12-3 or TRBV12-4 and TRBJ1-2; the D call from TCRdb, TRBD1, cannot be confirmed without DNA. CDR3 length equals 15 residues. CDR3 sequence: CASSFPRDRRYGYTF.

The gene calls are TRBV7-9 and TRBJ2-1. CDR1 SEHNR and CDR2 FQNEAQ come from the germline V gene (reference sequence). The CDR3 spans 15 residues. CDR3 sequence reads: CASASSGSKSYEQFF. The full variable domain, completed using reference TRBV7-9 and TRBJ2-1, is DTGVSQNPRHKITKRGQNVTFRCDPISEHNRLYWYRQTLGQGPEFLTYFQNEAQLEKSRLLSDRFSAERPKGSFSTLEIQRTEQGDSAMYLCASASSGSKSYEQFFGPGTRLTVL.

J is TRBJ2-3 and V is TRBV7-2; TCRdb's D call of TRBD2 is untestable without DNA. The CDR3 loop spans 15 amino acids. CDR1 is SGHTA, CDR2 FQGNSA, per germline. CDR3 amino acids: CASSLTAGGRDTQYF.

This chain uses TRBV10-3 with TRBJ2-5. CDR3 length: 14 residues. CDR1 ENHRY and CDR2 SYGVKD come from the germline V gene. CDR3 in amino acids: CAISESLEQETQYF.

The CDR3 sequence is CASSQDQGGPPYNEQFF. This sequence joins TRBV4-1 and TRBJ2-1; TCRdb lists TRBD2, though no DNA is available to test this call. Per the germline V gene, CDR1 is MGHRA and CDR2 is YSYEKL. CDR3 length: 17 amino acids.

V and J are TRBV12-3 or TRBV12-4 and TRBJ2-1; with no DNA, the TCRdb D assignment of TRBD2 cannot be verified. This CDR3 comprises 16 residues. The CDR3 here is CASSPWRESSYNEQFF.

The chain carries TRBV6-1 and TRBJ1-3; the D call from TCRdb, TRBD1, cannot be confirmed without DNA. Germline values: CDR1 MNHNS, CDR2 SASEGT. The CDR3 is 15 amino acids. The CDR3 loop reads CARSGQGESGNTIYF.

This chain links TRBV2 with TRBJ1-1. The CDR3 runs 13 residues. Germline CDR1 SNHLY, CDR2 FYNNEI. The CDR3 reads CASMRDRNTEAFF.

The CDR3 loop reads CASNIGRQETQYF. This chain connects TRBV19 to TRBJ2-5; as DNA is missing, the TRBD1 call by TCRdb cannot be tested. Germline V gene sequence: CDR1 LNHDA, CDR2 SQIVND (reference sequence). This CDR3 is 13 amino acids long.

The rearrangement uses TRBV20-1 and TRBJ2-1; TCRdb's D gene call, TRBD1, goes unchecked for lack of DNA. The CDR3 is 16 residues long. In germline, CDR1 is DFQATT, CDR2 SNEGSKA (reference sequence). The CDR3 sequence is CSARSPAGALYNEQFF.

The CDR3: CSARGPDGYNEQFF. The gene calls are TRBV20-1 and TRBJ2-1; TCRdb selects TRBD2, and the lack of DNA leaves this call unchecked. The CDR3 contains 14 residues. Germline CDR1 and CDR2: DFQATT and SNEGSKA (reference sequence).

The rearrangement uses TRBV19 and TRBJ2-5. Germline CDR1 LNHDA, CDR2 SQIVND (reference sequence). The CDR3 covers 13 residues. This CDR3 reads CASSHDRIETQYF.

The V call is TRBV28, the J call TRBJ1-4; TCRdb designates TRBD1, a call that cannot be tested without DNA. CDR1 is MDHEN and CDR2 is SYDVKM in the germline V gene. This CDR3 is 17 amino acids long. CDR3 sequence: CASSITRDRTFNEKLFF. Filled out from reference TRBV28 and TRBJ1-4, the complete variable domain reads DVKVTQSSRYLVKRTGEKVFLECVQDMDHENMFWYRQDPGLGLRLIYFSYDVKMKEKGDIPEGYSVSREKKERFSLILESASTNQTSMYLCASSITRDRTFNEKLFFGSGTQLSVL.

CDR3 in amino acids: CASRPTSGRDEQYF. This chain joins TRBV11-2 and TRBJ2-7; TCRdb's assignment of TRBD2 cannot be checked, as there is no DNA. Germline V gene data show CDR1 as SGHAT and CDR2 as FQNNGV. The CDR3 loop spans 14 amino acids.

The rearrangement links TRBV5-1 to TRBJ2-1; the TCRdb call, TRBD1, lacks DNA for checking. The CDR3 has 14 residues. Germline loops: CDR1 SGHRS, CDR2 YFSETQ. CDR3: CASSLEGGAREQFF. Drawing the rest from reference TRBV5-1 and TRBJ2-1, the complete variable domain is KAGVTQTPRYLIKTRGQQVTLSCSPISGHRSVSWYQQTPGQGLQFLFEYFSETQRNKGNFPGRFSGRQFSNSRSEMNVSTLELGDSALYLCASSLEGGAREQFFGPGTRLTVL.

The CDR3 protein is CASSPIGRRNTDTQYF. This chain uses TRBV7-2 with TRBJ2-3. Germline-derived CDR1 and CDR2 are SGHTA and FQGNSA. The CDR3 contains 16 residues.

The chain is built from TRBV29-1 and TRBJ1-1; the TRBD1 assignment by TCRdb is unverifiable without DNA. The CDR3 has 13 residues. Germline values: CDR1 SQVTM, CDR2 ANQGSEA. CDR3 protein: CSVRTPRASVTFF.

This sequence joins TRBV29-1 and TRBJ2-6; the D call from TCRdb, TRBD1, cannot be confirmed without DNA. The CDR3 is made up of 18 amino acids. The germline CDR1 and CDR2 sequences are SQVTM and ANQGSEA. The CDR3 reads CSATDRTGRGSGANVLTF.

The gene calls are TRBV7-3 and TRBJ2-3; TCRdb names TRBD1, which stays unverified in the absence of DNA. The CDR3 sequence is 13 residues long. CDR1 SGHTA and CDR2 FQGTGA come from the germline V gene. The CDR3 loop reads CASSEAQGYTQYF.

The chain recombines TRBV27 with TRBJ1-2; the TCRdb call, TRBD1, lacks DNA for checking. The CDR3 runs to 16 residues. Germline CDR1 and CDR2: MNHEY and SMNVEV (reference sequence). CDR3 sequence: CASSSGQGLVFYGYTF.

The chain uses TRBV5-6 and TRBJ2-5; the TCRdb D gene call, TRBD2, has no DNA to confirm it. Per the germline V gene, CDR1 is SGHDT and CDR2 is YYEEEE. The length of the CDR3 is 15 residues. This chain's CDR3 is CASSSLAGGHETQYF.

This rearrangement joins TRBV9 to TRBJ2-1; absent DNA, TCRdb's TRBD1 call cannot be checked. CDR1 is SGDLS and CDR2 is YYNGEE in the germline V gene. CDR3 length equals 16 residues. CDR3 protein: CASSVGGIASGNEQFF.